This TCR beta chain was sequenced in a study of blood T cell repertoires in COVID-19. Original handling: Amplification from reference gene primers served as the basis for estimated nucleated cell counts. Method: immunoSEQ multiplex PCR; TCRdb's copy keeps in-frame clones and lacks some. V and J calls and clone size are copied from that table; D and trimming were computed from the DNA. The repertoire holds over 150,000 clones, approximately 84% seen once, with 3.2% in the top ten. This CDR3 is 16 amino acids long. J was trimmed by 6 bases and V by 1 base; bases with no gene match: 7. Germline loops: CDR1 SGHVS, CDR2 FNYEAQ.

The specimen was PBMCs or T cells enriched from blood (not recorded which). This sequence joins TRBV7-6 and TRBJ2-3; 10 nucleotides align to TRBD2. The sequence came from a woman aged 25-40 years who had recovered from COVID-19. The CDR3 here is CASSLGVAGGPDTQYF. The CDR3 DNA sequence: TGTGCCAGCAGCTTAGGGGTAGCGGGGGGCCCGGATACGCAGTATTTT.